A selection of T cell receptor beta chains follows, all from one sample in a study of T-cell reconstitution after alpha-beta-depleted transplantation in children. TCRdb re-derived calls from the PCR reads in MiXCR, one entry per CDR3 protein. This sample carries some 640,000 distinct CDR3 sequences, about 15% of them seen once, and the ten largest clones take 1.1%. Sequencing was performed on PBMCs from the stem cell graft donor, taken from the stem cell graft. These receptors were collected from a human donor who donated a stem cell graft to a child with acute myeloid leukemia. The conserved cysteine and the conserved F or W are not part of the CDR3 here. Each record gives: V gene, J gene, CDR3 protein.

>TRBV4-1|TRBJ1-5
ASSPGQPGFNQPQH
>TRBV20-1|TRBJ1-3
SARRTERPGNTIY
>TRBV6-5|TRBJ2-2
ASSYHSTGELF
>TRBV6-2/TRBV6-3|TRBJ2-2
ASSHLGQVNTGELF
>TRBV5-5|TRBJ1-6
ASSFGKGQSYNSPLH
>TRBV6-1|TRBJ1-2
ASSLTGAGDGYT
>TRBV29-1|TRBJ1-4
SVAGTGSEKLF
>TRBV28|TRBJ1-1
ASRSDSMNTEAF
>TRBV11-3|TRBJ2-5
ATSGRWKTQY
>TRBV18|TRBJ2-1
ASSPDRGQGTLKF
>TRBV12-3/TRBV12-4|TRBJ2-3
ASRGGQAIITDTQY
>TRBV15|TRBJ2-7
ATSRDTAYEQY
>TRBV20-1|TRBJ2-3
SAVSELSTDTQY
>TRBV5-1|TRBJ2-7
ASSGVQASYEQY
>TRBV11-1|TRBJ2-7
ASSLGTAAYRSISYEQY
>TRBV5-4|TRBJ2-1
ASSLGLSVYNEQF
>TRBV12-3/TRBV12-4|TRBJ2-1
ASRGTHPEQF
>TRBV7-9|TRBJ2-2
ASTPGSTNTGELF